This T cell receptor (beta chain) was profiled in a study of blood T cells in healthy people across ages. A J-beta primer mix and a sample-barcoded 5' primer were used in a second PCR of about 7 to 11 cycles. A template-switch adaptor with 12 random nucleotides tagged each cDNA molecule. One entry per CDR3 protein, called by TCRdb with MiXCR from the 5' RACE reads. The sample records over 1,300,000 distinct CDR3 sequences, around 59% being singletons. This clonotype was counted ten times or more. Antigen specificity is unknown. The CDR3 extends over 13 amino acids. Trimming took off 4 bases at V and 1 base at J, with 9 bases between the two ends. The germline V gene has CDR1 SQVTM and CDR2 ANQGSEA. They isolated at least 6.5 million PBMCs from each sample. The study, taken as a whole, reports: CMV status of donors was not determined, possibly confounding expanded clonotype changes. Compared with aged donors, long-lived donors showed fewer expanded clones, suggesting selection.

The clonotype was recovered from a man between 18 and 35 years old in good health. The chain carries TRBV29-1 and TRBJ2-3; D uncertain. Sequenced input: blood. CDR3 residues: CSVGPTGTDTQYF. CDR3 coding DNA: TGCAGCGTTGGGCCCACAGGCACAGATACGCAGTATTTT.